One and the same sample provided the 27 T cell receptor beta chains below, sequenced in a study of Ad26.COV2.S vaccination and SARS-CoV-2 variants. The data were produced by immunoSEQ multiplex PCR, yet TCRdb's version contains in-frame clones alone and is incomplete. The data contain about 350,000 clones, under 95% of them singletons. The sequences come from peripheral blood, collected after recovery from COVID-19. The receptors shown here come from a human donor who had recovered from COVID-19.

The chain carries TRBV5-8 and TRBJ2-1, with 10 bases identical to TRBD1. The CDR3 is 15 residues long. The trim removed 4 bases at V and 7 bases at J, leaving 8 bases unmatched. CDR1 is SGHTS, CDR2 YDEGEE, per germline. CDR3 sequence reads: CASSLGGQGWNEQFF. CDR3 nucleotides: TGTGCCAGCAGCCTCGGGGGACAGGGGTGGAATGAGCAGTTCTTC.

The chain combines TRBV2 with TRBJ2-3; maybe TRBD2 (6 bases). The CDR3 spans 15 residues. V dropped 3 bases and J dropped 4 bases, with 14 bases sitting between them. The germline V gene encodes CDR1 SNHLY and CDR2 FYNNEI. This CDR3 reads CASSEAGPTADTQYF. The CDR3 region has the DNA TGTGCCAGCAGTGAGGCGGGACCTACTGCAGATACGCAGTATTTT. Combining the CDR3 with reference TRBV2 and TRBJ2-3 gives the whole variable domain EPEVTQTPSHQVTQMGQEVILRCVPISNHLYFYWYRQILGQKVEFLVSFYNNEISEKSEIFDDQFSVERPDGSNFTLKIRSTKLEDSAMYFCASSEAGPTADTQYFGPGTRLTVL.

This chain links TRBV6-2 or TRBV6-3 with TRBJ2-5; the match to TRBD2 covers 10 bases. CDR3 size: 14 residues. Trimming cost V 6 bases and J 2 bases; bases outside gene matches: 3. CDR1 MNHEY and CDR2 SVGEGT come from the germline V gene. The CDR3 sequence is CASSELAGQETQYF. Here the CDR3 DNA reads TGTGCCAGCAGCGAACTAGCGGGACAAGAGACCCAGTACTTC.

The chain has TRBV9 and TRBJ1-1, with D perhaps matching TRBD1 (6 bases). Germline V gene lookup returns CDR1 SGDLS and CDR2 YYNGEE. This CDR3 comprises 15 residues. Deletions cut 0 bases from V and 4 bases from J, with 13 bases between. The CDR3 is CASSVEPGAGTEAFF. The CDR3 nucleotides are TGTGCCAGCAGCGTAGAGCCGGGGGCAGGCACTGAAGCTTTCTTT.

In DNA, the CDR3 is TGTGCCAGCAGCCTCGGGACCCGACTCGGAGAGACCCAGTACTTC. Amino acid sequence: CASSLGTRLGETQYF. The chain recombines TRBV7-2 with TRBJ2-5; either TRBD1 or TRBD2 may supply D (5 bases each). Trimming took off 5 bases at V and 4 bases at J, with 17 bases between the two ends. The CDR3 extends over 15 amino acids. Germline V lookup: CDR1 SGHTA, CDR2 FQGNSA.

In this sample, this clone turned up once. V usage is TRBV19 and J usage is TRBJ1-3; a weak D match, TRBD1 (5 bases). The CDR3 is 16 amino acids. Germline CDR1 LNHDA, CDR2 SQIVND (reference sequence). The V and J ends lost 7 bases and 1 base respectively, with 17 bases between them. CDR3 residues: CASTNPHRSSGNTIYF. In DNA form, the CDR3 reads TGTGCCAGTACAAATCCTCACAGGTCTTCTGGAAACACCATATATTTT.

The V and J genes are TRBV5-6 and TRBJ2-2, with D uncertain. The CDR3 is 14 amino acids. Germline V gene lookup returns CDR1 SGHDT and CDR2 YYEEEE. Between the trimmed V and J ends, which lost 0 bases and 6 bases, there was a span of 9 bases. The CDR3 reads CASSLEGLAGELFF. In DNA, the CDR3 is TGTGCCAGCAGCTTGGAAGGGTTGGCCGGGGAGCTGTTTTTT.

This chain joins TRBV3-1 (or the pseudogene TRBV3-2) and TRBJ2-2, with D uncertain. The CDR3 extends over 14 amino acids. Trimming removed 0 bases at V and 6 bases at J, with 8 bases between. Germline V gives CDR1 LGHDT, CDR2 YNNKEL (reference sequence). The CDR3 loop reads CASSQDGRAGELFF. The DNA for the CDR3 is TGTGCCAGCAGCCAAGATGGACGGGCCGGGGAGCTGTTTTTT.

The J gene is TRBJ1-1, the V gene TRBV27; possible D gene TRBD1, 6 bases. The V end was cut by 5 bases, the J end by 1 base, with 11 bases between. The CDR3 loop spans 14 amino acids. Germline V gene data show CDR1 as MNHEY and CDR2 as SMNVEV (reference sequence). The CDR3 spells CASSPDRGNTEAFF. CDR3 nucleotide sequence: TGTGCCAGCAGTCCGGACAGAGGGAACACTGAAGCTTTCTTT.

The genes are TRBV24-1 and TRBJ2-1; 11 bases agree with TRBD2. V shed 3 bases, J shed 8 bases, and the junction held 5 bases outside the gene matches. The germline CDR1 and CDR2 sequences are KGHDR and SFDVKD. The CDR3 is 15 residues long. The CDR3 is CATSDRLAGWDEQFF. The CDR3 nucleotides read TGTGCCACCAGTGATCGACTAGCGGGGTGGGATGAGCAGTTCTTC.

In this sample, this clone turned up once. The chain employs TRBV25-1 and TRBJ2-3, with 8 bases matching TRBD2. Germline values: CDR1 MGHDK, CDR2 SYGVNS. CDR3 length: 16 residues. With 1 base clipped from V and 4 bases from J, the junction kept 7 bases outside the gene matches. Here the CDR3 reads CASSELPAGASDTQYF. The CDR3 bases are TGTGCCAGCAGTGAATTGCCAGCGGGGGCCTCAGATACGCAGTATTTT.

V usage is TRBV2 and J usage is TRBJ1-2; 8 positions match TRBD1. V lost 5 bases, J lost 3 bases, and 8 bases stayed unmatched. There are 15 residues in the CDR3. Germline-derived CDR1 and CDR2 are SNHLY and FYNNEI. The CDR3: CASSPTPGQDYGYTF. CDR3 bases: TGTGCCAGCAGTCCGACTCCGGGACAGGACTATGGCTACACCTTC.

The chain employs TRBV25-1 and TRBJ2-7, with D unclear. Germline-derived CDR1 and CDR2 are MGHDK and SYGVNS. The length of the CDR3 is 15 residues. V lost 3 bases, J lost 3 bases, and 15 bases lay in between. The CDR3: CASSEGSQISYEQYF. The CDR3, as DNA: TGTGCCAGCAGTGAGGGGTCCCAGATTAGCTACGAGCAGTACTTC.

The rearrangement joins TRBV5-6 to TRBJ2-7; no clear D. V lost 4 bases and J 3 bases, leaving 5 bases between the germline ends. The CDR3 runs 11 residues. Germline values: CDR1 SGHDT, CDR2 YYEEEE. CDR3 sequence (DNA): TGTGCCAGCAGCCAGAACTACGAGCAGTACTTC. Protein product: CASSQNYEQYF.

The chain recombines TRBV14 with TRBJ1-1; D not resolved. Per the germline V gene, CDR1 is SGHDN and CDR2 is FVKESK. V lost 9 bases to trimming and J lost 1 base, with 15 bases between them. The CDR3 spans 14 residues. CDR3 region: CARVRPRWNTEAFF. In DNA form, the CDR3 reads TGTGCCAGGGTACGTCCCAGGTGGAACACTGAAGCTTTCTTT.

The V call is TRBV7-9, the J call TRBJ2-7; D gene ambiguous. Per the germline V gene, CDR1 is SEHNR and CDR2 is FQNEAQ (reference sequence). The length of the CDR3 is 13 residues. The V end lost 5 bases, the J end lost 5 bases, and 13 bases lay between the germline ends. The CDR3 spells CASSRVRFDEQYF. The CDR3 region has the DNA TGTGCCAGCAGCCGTGTCAGGTTTGACGAGCAGTACTTC. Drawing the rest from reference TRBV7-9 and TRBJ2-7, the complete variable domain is DTGVSQNPRHKITKRGQNVTFRCDPISEHNRLYWYRQTLGQGPEFLTYFQNEAQLEKSRLLSDRFSAERPKGSFSTLEIQRTEQGDSAMYLCASSRVRFDEQYFGPGTRLTVT.

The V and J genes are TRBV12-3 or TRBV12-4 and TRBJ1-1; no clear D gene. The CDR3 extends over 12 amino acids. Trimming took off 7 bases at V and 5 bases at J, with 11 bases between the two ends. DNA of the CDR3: TGTGCCAGCAAGGGAGTAGGGACTGAAGCTTTCTTT. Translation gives CASKGVGTEAFF.

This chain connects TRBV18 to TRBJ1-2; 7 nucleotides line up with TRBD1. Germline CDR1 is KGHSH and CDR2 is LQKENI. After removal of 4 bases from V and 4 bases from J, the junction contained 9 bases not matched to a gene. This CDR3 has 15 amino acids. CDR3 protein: CASSLQDRTSYGYTF. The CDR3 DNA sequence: TGTGCCAGCTCACTACAGGACAGGACCTCCTATGGCTACACCTTC.

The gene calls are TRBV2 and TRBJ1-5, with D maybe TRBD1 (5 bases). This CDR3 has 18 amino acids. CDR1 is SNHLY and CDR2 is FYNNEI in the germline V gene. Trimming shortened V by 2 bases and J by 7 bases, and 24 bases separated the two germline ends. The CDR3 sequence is CASSERTWGHGGLQPQHF. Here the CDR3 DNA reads TGTGCCAGCAGTGAAAGGACATGGGGTCATGGGGGTCTCCAGCCCCAGCATTTT. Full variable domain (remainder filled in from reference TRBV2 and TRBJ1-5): EPEVTQTPSHQVTQMGQEVILRCVPISNHLYFYWYRQILGQKVEFLVSFYNNEISEKSEIFDDQFSVERPDGSNFTLKIRSTKLEDSAMYFCASSERTWGHGGLQPQHFGDGTRLSIL.

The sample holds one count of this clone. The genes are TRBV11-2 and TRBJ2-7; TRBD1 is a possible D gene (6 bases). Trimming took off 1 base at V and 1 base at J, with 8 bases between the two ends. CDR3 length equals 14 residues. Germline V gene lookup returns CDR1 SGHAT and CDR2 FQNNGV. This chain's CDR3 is CASSLGRGSYEQYF. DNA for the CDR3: TGTGCCAGCAGCTTAGGCAGGGGATCCTACGAGCAGTACTTC.

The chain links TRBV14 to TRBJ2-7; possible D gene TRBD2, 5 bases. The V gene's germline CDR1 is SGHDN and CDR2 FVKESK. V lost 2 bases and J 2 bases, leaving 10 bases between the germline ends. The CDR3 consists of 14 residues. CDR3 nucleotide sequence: TGTGCCAGCAGCCAATATGGGAGCCCCTACGAGCAGTACTTC. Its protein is CASSQYGSPYEQYF.

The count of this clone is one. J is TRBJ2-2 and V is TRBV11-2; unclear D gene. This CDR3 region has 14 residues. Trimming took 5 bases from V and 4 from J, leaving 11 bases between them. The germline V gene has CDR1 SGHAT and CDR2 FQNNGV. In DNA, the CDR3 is TGTGCCAGCAGCCGTGACGGTGCCACCGGGGAGCTGTTTTTT. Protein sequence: CASSRDGATGELFF.

The CDR3 DNA reads as TGTGCCAGCAGCACGCAGACAGGGAACAAGTATTTT. Protein product: CASSTQTGNKYF. J is TRBJ2-3 and V is TRBV7-3, with TRBD1 matching 7 bases. Germline-derived CDR1 and CDR2 are SGHTA and FQGTGA. The CDR3 has 12 amino acids. The junction had 9 bases not matched to a gene; V was cut back by 5 bases and J by 13 bases. Full variable domain (missing parts from reference TRBV7-3 and TRBJ2-3): GAGVSQTPSNKVTEKGKYVELRCDPISGHTALYWYRQSLGQGPEFLIYFQGTGAADDSGLPNDRFFAVRPEGSVSTLKIQRTERGDSAVYLCASSTQTGNKYFGPGTRLTVL.

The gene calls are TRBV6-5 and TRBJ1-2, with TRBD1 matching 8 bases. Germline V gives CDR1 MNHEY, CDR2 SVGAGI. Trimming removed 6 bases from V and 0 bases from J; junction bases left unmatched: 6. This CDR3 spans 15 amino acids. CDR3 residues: CASSQTGAANYGYTF. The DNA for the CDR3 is TGTGCCAGCAGCCAGACAGGGGCAGCTAACTATGGCTACACCTTC.

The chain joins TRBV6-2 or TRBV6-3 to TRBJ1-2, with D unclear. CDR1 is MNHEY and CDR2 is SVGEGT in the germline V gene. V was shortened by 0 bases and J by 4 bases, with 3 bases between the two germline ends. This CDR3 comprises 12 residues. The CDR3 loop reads CASSYSLYGYTF. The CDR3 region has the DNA TGTGCCAGCAGTTACTCCCTCTATGGCTACACCTTC.

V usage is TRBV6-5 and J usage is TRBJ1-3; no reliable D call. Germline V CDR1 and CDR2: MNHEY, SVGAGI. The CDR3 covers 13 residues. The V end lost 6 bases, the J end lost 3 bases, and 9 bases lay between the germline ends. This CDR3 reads CASRQGLGNTIYF. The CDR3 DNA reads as TGTGCCAGCAGGCAAGGTCTTGGAAACACCATATATTTT.

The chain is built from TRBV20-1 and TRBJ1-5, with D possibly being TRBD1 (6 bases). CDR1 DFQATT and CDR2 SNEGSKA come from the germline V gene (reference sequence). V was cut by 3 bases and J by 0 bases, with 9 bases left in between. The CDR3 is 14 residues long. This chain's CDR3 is CSASQDSSNQPQHF. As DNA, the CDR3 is TGCAGTGCTAGTCAGGACAGTAGCAATCAGCCCCAGCATTTT.